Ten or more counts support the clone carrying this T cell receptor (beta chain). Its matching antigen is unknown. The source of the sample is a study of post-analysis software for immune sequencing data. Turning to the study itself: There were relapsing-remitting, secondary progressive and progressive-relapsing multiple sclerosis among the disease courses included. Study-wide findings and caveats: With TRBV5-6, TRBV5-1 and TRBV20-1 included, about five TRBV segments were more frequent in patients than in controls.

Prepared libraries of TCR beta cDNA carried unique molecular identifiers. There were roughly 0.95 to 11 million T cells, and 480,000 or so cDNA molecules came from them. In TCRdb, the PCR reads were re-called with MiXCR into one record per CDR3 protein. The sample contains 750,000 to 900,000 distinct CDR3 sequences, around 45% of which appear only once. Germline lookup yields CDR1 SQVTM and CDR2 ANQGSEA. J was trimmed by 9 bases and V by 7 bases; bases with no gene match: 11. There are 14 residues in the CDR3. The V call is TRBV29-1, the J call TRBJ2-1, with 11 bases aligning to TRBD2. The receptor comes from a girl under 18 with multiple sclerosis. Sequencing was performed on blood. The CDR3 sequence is CSAGTSGPFGEQFF. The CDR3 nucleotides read TGCAGCGCCGGGACTAGCGGCCCCTTCGGTGAGCAGTTCTTC.